This is a list of T cell receptor beta chains from one sample in a study of T cells in localized non-small cell lung cancer. TCRdb's copy holds only in-frame clones and misses some; the assay was immunoSEQ multiplex PCR. Among roughly 29,000 clones listed, around 82% were seen once. The source material was peripheral blood mononuclear cells, sampled before any cancer treatment. The receptor source for this set is a man aged 35 to 70 with stage III lung adenocarcinoma. Both conserved end residues are part of each CDR3. D genes are given only for firm matches. Clone size, where shown, is once, few, many, or a class for clones that have expanded.

V	J	D	size	CDR3	DNA
TRBV20-1	TRBJ2-7	NA	NA	CSARDQGQGDF	TGCAGTGCTAGAGATCAGGGACAAGGGGACTTC
TRBV7-9	TRBJ2-1	NA	NA	CASSPDFDEQFF	TGTGCCAGCAGCCCCGACTTCGATGAGCAGTTCTTC
TRBV28	TRBJ2-3	NA	few	CASNPGESTDTQYF	TGTGCCAGCAATCCAGGGGAAAGCACAGATACGCAGTATTTT
TRBV4-2	TRBJ2-7	NA	NA	CASGGRFAYEQYF	TGTGCCAGCGGCGGCCGCTTCGCCTACGAGCAGTACTTC
TRBV29-1	TRBJ1-4	NA	few	CSVEDREKLFF	TGCAGCGTTGAAGATCGGGAAAAACTGTTTTTT
TRBV6-6	TRBJ1-1	TRBD1	NA	CASRKQGGSEAFF	TGTGCCAGCAGGAAACAGGGGGGAAGTGAAGCTTTCTTT
TRBV7-9	TRBJ1-4	NA	NA	CASSPPYRHEKLFF	TGTGCCAGCAGCCCCCCCTACAGACACGAAAAACTGTTTTTT
TRBV10-3	TRBJ2-2	NA	NA	CAISEWAGDAGELFF	TGTGCCATCAGTGAATGGGCAGGGGACGCCGGGGAGCTGTTTTTT
TRBV11-2	TRBJ1-3	NA	few	CASSLGTGRISGNTIYF	TGTGCCAGCAGCTTAGGCACAGGCCGAATATCTGGAAACACCATATATTTT
TRBV18	TRBJ1-1	NA	NA	CASSSAGANTEAFF	TGTGCCAGCTCATCCGCCGGGGCCAACACTGAAGCTTTCTTT
TRBV9	TRBJ2-2	TRBD2	few	CASSRKAGGPPGELFF	TGTGCCAGCAGCAGGAAAGCGGGAGGGCCGCCCGGGGAGCTGTTTTTT
TRBV11-2	TRBJ2-1	NA	NA	CASSYPRSGGHEQFF	TGTGCCAGCAGTTACCCCCGATCGGGGGGCCATGAGCAGTTCTTC
TRBV5-1	TRBJ2-7	TRBD2	NA	CASSKTSSSYEQYF	TGCGCCAGCAGCAAGACTAGCAGCTCCTACGAGCAGTACTTC
TRBV9	TRBJ2-7	NA	NA	CASSVTGAVDEQYF	TGTGCCAGCAGCGTAACGGGGGCGGTCGACGAGCAGTACTTC
TRBV18	TRBJ1-1	TRBD1	NA	CASRQGANTEAFF	TGTGCCAGCCGACAGGGGGCGAACACTGAAGCTTTCTTT
TRBV28	TRBJ2-5	TRBD2	NA	CASRPGTSGSRETQYF	TGTGCCAGCAGACCCGGGACTAGCGGCTCTAGGGAGACCCAGTACTTC
TRBV28	TRBJ2-7	TRBD1	NA	CASSTPGTGLDEQYF	TGTGCCAGCAGTACACCCGGGACAGGGCTCGACGAGCAGTACTTC
TRBV18	TRBJ2-2	NA	NA	CASSPNDRYQIGELFF	TGTGCCAGCTCACCCAACGACAGGTACCAAATCGGGGAGCTGTTTTTT
TRBV18	TRBJ2-5	TRBD1	once	CASSATGFGTQYF	TGTGCCAGCTCAGCGACAGGGTTCGGGACCCAGTACTTC
TRBV5-4	TRBJ2-1	TRBD2	NA	CASSPRLAGGMGNEQFF	TGTGCCAGCAGCCCCAGACTAGCGGGGGGGATGGGAAATGAGCAGTTCTTC
TRBV7-9	TRBJ1-1	NA	once	CASSLQVNTEAFF	TGTGCCAGCAGCTTACAGGTTAACACTGAAGCTTTCTTT
TRBV5-1	TRBJ1-1	TRBD1	NA	CASSRRTGTPTEAFF	TGCGCCAGCAGCAGACGGACAGGGACTCCCACTGAAGCTTTCTTT
TRBV11-2	TRBJ1-1	NA	NA	CASGGGAHTEAFF	TGTGCCAGTGGAGGCGGGGCGCACACTGAAGCTTTCTTT
TRBV28	TRBJ2-1	NA	NA	CASSPLGLGGNEQFF	TGTGCCAGCAGTCCACTGGGACTGGGTGGGAATGAGCAGTTCTTC
TRBV28	TRBJ2-7	TRBD1	NA	CASRTGGSYEQYF	TGTGCCAGCAGGACAGGGGGGTCCTACGAGCAGTACTTC
TRBV28	TRBJ2-7	NA	NA	CASSFDYETLSIYEQYF	TGTGCCAGCAGTTTCGACTACGAGACACTATCTATCTACGAGCAGTACTTC
TRBV10-2	TRBJ2-1	NA	NA	CASSEVRGYYNEQFF	TGCGCCAGCAGTGAGGTGCGGGGATATTACAATGAGCAGTTCTTC
TRBV6-1	TRBJ1-5	NA	NA	CASSDYGQPQHF	TGTGCCAGCAGTGATTACGGTCAGCCCCAGCATTTT
TRBV7-2	TRBJ1-1	NA	NA	CASSFYLLNTEAFF	TGTGCCAGCAGCTTTTATCTTCTGAACACTGAAGCTTTCTTT
TRBV19	TRBJ1-2	TRBD1	NA	CASISQGASYGYTF	TGTGCCAGTATTTCACAGGGGGCAAGCTATGGCTACACCTTC
TRBV6-5	TRBJ1-1	TRBD1	NA	CASRRQGTYTEAFF	TGTGCCAGCAGACGACAGGGTACGTACACTGAAGCTTTCTTT
TRBV5-1	TRBJ2-1	NA	few	CASSIERGKGVPSYNEQFF	TGCGCCAGCAGCATCGAGAGGGGGAAGGGGGTGCCGTCCTACAATGAGCAGTTCTTC
TRBV7-6	TRBJ1-2	TRBD1	NA	CASSPGQGTYGYTF	TGTGCCAGCAGCCCCGGACAGGGGACCTATGGCTACACCTTC
TRBV28	TRBJ1-4	NA	few	CASSFRVEKLFF	TGTGCCAGCAGTTTTAGGGTTGAAAAACTGTTTTTT
TRBV5-6	TRBJ1-1	TRBD1	NA	CASSSALTGVDTEAFF	TGTGCCAGCAGCTCCGCGCTAACAGGGGTGGACACTGAAGCTTTCTTT
TRBV5-1	TRBJ2-5	TRBD2	NA	CASRGTSGGLETQYF	TGCGCCAGCAGAGGGACTAGCGGGGGACTAGAGACCCAGTACTTC
TRBV14	TRBJ1-2	TRBD1	NA	CASSLWGTVLSGYTF	TGTGCCAGCAGCCTTTGGGGGACAGTCCTTTCTGGCTACACCTTC
TRBV5-1	TRBJ2-3	NA	NA	CASSLVGRDSTDTQYF	TGCGCCAGCAGCCTGGTGGGCCGGGACAGCACAGATACGCAGTATTTT
TRBV19	TRBJ2-7	NA	NA	CASSIGGTWSSYEQYF	TGTGCCAGTAGTATAGGGGGGACATGGAGCTCCTACGAGCAGTACTTC
TRBV5-1	TRBJ2-1	TRBD2	NA	CASSLARNSGSPNNEQFF	TGCGCCAGCAGCTTGGCCCGGAATAGCGGGAGCCCCAACAATGAGCAGTTCTTC
TRBV10-2	TRBJ2-7	NA	NA	CASTSGTASSYEQYF	TGCGCCAGCACCTCCGGGACGGCAAGCTCCTACGAGCAGTACTTC
TRBV10-2	TRBJ2-3	NA	NA	CASSENAGQIKTQYF	TGCGCCAGCAGTGAGAACGCGGGACAGATTAAAACGCAGTATTTT
TRBV7-3	TRBJ1-1	NA	NA	CASSRAGDDAFF	TGTGCCAGCAGCCGTGCCGGGGATGACGCTTTCTTT
TRBV6-1	TRBJ1-2	NA	NA	CASDFPGIYGYTF	TGTGCCAGCGACTTTCCAGGGATCTATGGCTACACCTTC
TRBV10-2	TRBJ2-5	TRBD1	NA	CASRRDRVTQYF	TGCGCCAGCAGACGGGACAGGGTGACCCAGTACTTC
TRBV10-3	TRBJ2-1	TRBD2	NA	CAISLAGGTYNEQFF	TGTGCCATCAGTTTAGCGGGAGGGACTTACAATGAGCAGTTCTTC
TRBV2	TRBJ1-2	NA	NA	CASSLRYYGYTF	TGTGCCAGCAGCCTGCGCTACTATGGCTACACCTTC
TRBV5-1	TRBJ2-3	TRBD2	NA	CASSPGTSGVNRRTDTQYF	TGCGCCAGCAGCCCCGGGACTAGCGGGGTAAACCGTCGGACAGATACGCAGTATTTT
TRBV7-2	TRBJ1-2	NA	NA	CASSLVPHYGYTF	TGTGCCAGCAGCTTAGTGCCTCACTATGGCTACACCTTC
TRBV7-3	TRBJ2-7	TRBD2	NA	CASSSGGTRAVQYF	TGTGCCAGCAGCTCGGGGGGGACAAGAGCCGTGCAATACTTC